This section outlines one TCR beta chain sequence together with its context. Germline CDR1 and CDR2: MDHEN and SYDVKM. V gave up 6 bases and J gave up 4 bases, with 14 bases separating them. The CDR3 extends over 14 amino acids. RNA was extracted from bulk tissue without any cell sorting. More than 3 cm separated this lung sample from the edge of the tumor. This record belongs to a study of tumor and adjacent non-tumor tissue in lung cancer. Looking at the study overall: The cohort had roughly 12 adenocarcinoma, a couple of squamous cell and 1 small cell patients.

The library came from three nested PCR rounds adapted from ARM-PCR protocols. MiXCR, applied by TCRdb to the multiplex PCR reads, yields one record per CDR3 protein. The sample carries 85,000 to 130,000 distinct CDR3 sequences, approximately 65% recorded once. The sample taken for sequencing was distant non-tumor lung tissue. This sequence joins TRBV28 and TRBJ2-3, with D maybe TRBD2 (5 bases). This sequence was found in a man aged 25 to 45 with non-small cell lung cancer. The CDR3 DNA reads as TGTGCCAGCAGCCGCTCCCCGGGGTCAGATACGCAGTATTTT. This translates into CASSRSPGSDTQYF. Supplemented by reference TRBV28 and TRBJ2-3, the full variable domain reads DVKVTQSSRYLVKRTGEKVFLECVQDMDHENMFWYRQDPGLGLRLIYFSYDVKMKEKGDIPEGYSVSREKKERFSLILESASTNQTSMYLCASSRSPGSDTQYFGPGTRLTVL.